The 29 T cell receptor beta chains below were found in one sample sequenced in a study of T cell responses to AZD1222 COVID-19 vaccine. This table comes from immunoSEQ multiplex PCR, and its TCRdb copy is limited to in-frame clones, with some not included. The table lists roughly 99,000 clones, around 90% of them singletons. Sequencing was performed on peripheral blood, taken on day 0 of AZD1222 vaccination. The receptors were gathered from an adult in good health.

The chain couples TRBV15 to TRBJ2-3; D gene uncertain. CDR1 LNHNV and CDR2 YYDKDF come from the germline V gene (reference sequence). V dropped 3 bases and J dropped 2 bases, with 6 bases sitting between them. CDR3 length: 13 amino acids. CDR3 DNA: TGTGCCACCAGCAGCCAGAACACAGATACGCAGTATTTT. Translating gives CATSSQNTDTQYF.

The V gene is TRBV4-1, the J gene TRBJ1-1; tentative D call: TRBD1 (5 bases). This CDR3 spans 14 amino acids. CDR1 and CDR2 from the germline V gene are MGHRA and YSYEKL. V was clipped by 1 base and J by 3 bases, with 9 bases between them. This CDR3 reads CASSQAGRDTEAFF. The CDR3 region has the DNA TGCGCCAGCAGCCAAGCAGGCAGGGACACTGAAGCTTTCTTT.

This clone was recorded many times. The genes are TRBV27 and TRBJ1-6; D is possibly TRBD1 (5 bases). The CDR3 is made up of 15 amino acids. Trimming stripped 6 bases from V and 9 bases from J, with 18 bases between. Germline loops: CDR1 MNHEY, CDR2 SMNVEV (reference sequence). CDR3 sequence (DNA): TGTGCCAGCAGCCCAGCGGGGCAGAGAGGTTCACCCCTCCACTTT. Its protein is CASSPAGQRGSPLHF.

V is TRBV18 and J is TRBJ2-6; TRBD1 might be the D (6 bases). This CDR3 is 17 amino acids long. The germline CDR1 and CDR2 sequences are KGHSH and LQKENI. V lost 6 bases and J 2 bases, leaving 17 bases between the germline ends. CDR3 bases: TGTGCCAGCTCCTCAAAGAAGGCAGGGGCTGGGGCCAACGTCCTGACTTTC. Its protein product is CASSSKKAGAGANVLTF.

In the case of this clone: Compared with germline, one end of the junction differs, possibly owing to a read error. V gene TRBV7-7 combines with J gene TRBJ1-2, with a tentative D call TRBD1 (5 bases). Germline CDR1 is SSHAT and CDR2 is FNYEAQ (reference sequence). The CDR3 length is 11 residues. CDR3 residues: CCFEGSWGYTF. In DNA, the CDR3 is TGCTGTTTTGAGGGGTCGTGGGGCTACACCTTC.

J is TRBJ1-1 and V is TRBV12-3 or TRBV12-4; D remains ambiguous. The CDR3 sequence is 12 residues long. V was clipped by 8 bases and J by 4 bases, with 11 bases between them. As DNA, the CDR3 is TGTGCCAGCGGACTTTTACGCACTGAAGCTTTCTTT. Protein product: CASGLLRTEAFF.

The chain uses TRBV28 and TRBJ2-7, with TRBD1 as a possible D gene (6 bases). Germline values: CDR1 MDHEN, CDR2 SYDVKM. The V gene lost 5 bases and the J gene lost 3 bases, with 20 bases spanning the gap. The CDR3 consists of 16 residues. CDR3: CASSPPIPGTYYEQYF. CDR3 nucleotides: TGTGCCAGCAGTCCGCCTATCCCCGGGACATACTACGAGCAGTACTTC.

V usage is TRBV6-5 and J usage is TRBJ2-3; D is tentatively TRBD1 or TRBD2 (5 bases each). The CDR3 contains 15 residues. V shed 4 bases and J shed 4 bases, with 15 bases lying between them. Germline lookup yields CDR1 MNHEY and CDR2 SVGAGI. The CDR3 DNA reads TGTGCCAGCAGTTCCGGGACCAGAAGGGCAGATACGCAGTATTTT. Protein product: CASSSGTRRADTQYF.

J is TRBJ2-7 and V is TRBV5-5; 7 bases align to TRBD1. The CDR3 has 14 residues. Germline trimming cut 6 bases from V and 3 bases from J; bases unmatched to any gene: 9. Germline assignment: CDR1 SGHKS and CDR2 YYEKEE (reference sequence). DNA of the CDR3: TGTGCCAGCACCCCTGGGGCAGGGGGCTACGAGCAGTACTTC. Encoded protein: CASTPGAGGYEQYF.

This rearrangement joins TRBV7-6 to TRBJ2-1; D unclear. V was trimmed by 0 bases and J by 7 bases, leaving 13 bases between them. From germline, CDR1 is SGHVS and CDR2 FNYEAQ. CDR3 length: 15 amino acids. The DNA of the CDR3 is TGTGCCAGCAGCTTAGCTAACGGACCTACGAATGAGCAGTTCTTC. This codes for CASSLANGPTNEQFF.

The sample holds a few counts of this clone. CDR3 residues: CASSERLAGAFEQFF. CDR3 in DNA: TGTGCCAGCAGTGAACGGCTAGCGGGAGCTTTTGAGCAGTTCTTC. The chain is built from TRBV6-1 and TRBJ2-1, with 10 positions matching TRBD2. The V and J ends lost 2 bases and 9 bases, in that order; junction bases with no gene match: 7. This CDR3 is built from 15 residues. Per the germline V gene, CDR1 is MNHNS and CDR2 is SASEGT.

V is TRBV24-1 and J is TRBJ2-1; D perhaps matches TRBD1 (5 bases). Germline V gene sequence: CDR1 KGHDR, CDR2 SFDVKD. The V and J ends lost 5 bases and 4 bases respectively, with 11 bases between them. The length of the CDR3 is 14 residues. The CDR3 DNA is TGTGCCACCAGTGCGGAGACAGATTACAATGAGCAGTTCTTC. Translating gives CATSAETDYNEQFF.

The CDR3 is CASSTWGTENTEAFF. The CDR3 coding sequence is TGTGCCAGTAGTACGTGGGGGACAGAGAACACTGAAGCTTTCTTT. The V and J genes are TRBV19 and TRBJ1-1; 7 bases line up with TRBD1. Losses at the gene ends were 4 bases for V and 1 base for J; bases not matched to a gene: 6. CDR1 is LNHDA and CDR2 is SQIVND in the germline V gene (reference sequence). The CDR3 extends over 15 amino acids.

The chain recombines TRBV4-2 with TRBJ1-3; 8 bases are a match to TRBD1. This CDR3 region has 21 residues. Germline values: CDR1 LGHNA, CDR2 YNFKEQ. V lost 0 bases, J lost 0 bases, and 16 bases stayed unmatched. DNA for the CDR3: TGTGCCAGCAGCCAAGAAGTAGTTGGGACAGGACGCTTGAGCTCTGGAAACACCATATATTTT. Its protein is CASSQEVVGTGRLSSGNTIYF.

The chain uses TRBV29-1 and TRBJ2-1; TRBD2 aligns across 9 bases. Germline values: CDR1 SQVTM, CDR2 ANQGSEA. The CDR3 has 14 amino acids. Trimming took 3 bases from V and 7 from J; bases not matched to a gene: 7. CDR3 coding DNA: TGCAGCGTTGAGCCTAGCGGGATCACAAATGAGCAGTTCTTC. This translates into CSVEPSGITNEQFF.

The V and J genes are TRBV5-8 and TRBJ1-6, with no clear D. V was cut by 6 bases and J by 7 bases, with 14 bases left in between. The CDR3 extends over 14 amino acids. The V gene's germline CDR1 is SGHTS and CDR2 YDEGEE. The CDR3 protein is CASIVAPGNSPLHF. For the CDR3, the DNA is TGTGCCAGCATAGTTGCACCGGGGAATTCACCCCTCCACTTT.

This clone was detected once. This chain uses TRBV6-5 with TRBJ1-2, with a tentative D call TRBD1 (6 bases). The V end lost 10 bases, the J end lost 1 base, and 16 bases lay between the germline ends. This CDR3 has 14 amino acids. Germline V lookup: CDR1 MNHEY, CDR2 SVGAGI. CDR3 sequence: CATRSGVNNYGYTF. The CDR3 DNA follows: TGTGCCACCCGTTCAGGGGTTAATAACTATGGCTACACCTTC.

This chain joins TRBV18 and TRBJ1-5, with TRBD1 matching over 9 bases. In germline, CDR1 is KGHSH, CDR2 LQKENI. The CDR3 sequence is 15 residues long. V was clipped by 3 bases and J by 5 bases; unmatched bases: 5. DNA for the CDR3: TGTGCCAGCTCACCCGGGACAGGGATCCATCAGCCCCAGCATTTT. It is translated as CASSPGTGIHQPQHF.

V and J are TRBV12-3 or TRBV12-4 and TRBJ1-1; the match to TRBD1 covers 7 bases. The CDR3 runs to 13 residues. V dropped 2 bases and J dropped 7; count of bases not matched to a gene: 4. As DNA, the CDR3 is TGTGCCAGCAGTTTAAGCCCAGGGGGTGAAGCTTTCTTT. Protein: CASSLSPGGEAFF.

The CDR3 reads CASTERDEQYF. In DNA form, the CDR3 reads TGTGCCAGCACCGAAAGAGACGAGCAGTACTTC. The chain joins TRBV6-5 to TRBJ2-7; D remains unclear. V lost 7 bases, J lost 5 bases, and 9 bases lay in between. The CDR3 is 11 amino acids. Per the germline V gene, CDR1 is MNHEY and CDR2 is SVGAGI.

There are a few counts of this clone. The CDR3 DNA sequence: TGTGCCAGCAGCGTTGGACTCTATGGCTACACCTTC. Translated, it gives CASSVGLYGYTF. J is TRBJ1-2 and V is TRBV7-9; D ambiguous. The CDR3 loop spans 12 amino acids. The V end was cut by 5 bases, the J end by 4 bases, with 8 bases between. Germline CDR1 and CDR2: SEHNR and FQNEAQ (reference sequence).

V and J are TRBV6-5 and TRBJ1-4; tentatively, D is TRBD1 (5 bases). V was pared by 2 bases and J by 8 bases, with 18 bases between. The V gene's germline CDR1 is MNHEY and CDR2 SVGAGI. The CDR3 loop spans 16 amino acids. In nucleotides, the CDR3 is TGTGCCAGCAGTTACAGAAATCTCGGGGGAGGCGAAAAACTGTTTTTT. Encoded protein: CASSYRNLGGGEKLFF.

The chain has TRBV7-3 and TRBJ2-1; D is perhaps TRBD1 (6 bases). This CDR3 comprises 15 residues. Germline V gene sequence: CDR1 SGHTA, CDR2 FQGTGA. The V and J ends lost 5 bases and 1 base respectively, with 12 bases between them. CDR3 DNA: TGTGCCAGCAGCCCACCGGGACAATCCTACAATGAGCAGTTCTTC. This gives the protein CASSPPGQSYNEQFF.

This clone has more than one count but fewer than ten. The chain links TRBV7-8 to TRBJ2-3; no definite D call. Germline values: CDR1 SGHVS, CDR2 FQNEAQ. V shed 5 bases and J shed 6 bases, with 6 bases lying between them. The length of the CDR3 is 11 residues. The CDR3 DNA reads TGTGCCAGCAGCCCCGCTGATACGCAGTATTTT. The encoded protein is CASSPADTQYF.

This chain links TRBV5-6 with TRBJ1-1; D not certain. Trimming took 0 bases from V and 3 from J, leaving 3 bases between them. In germline, CDR1 is SGHDT, CDR2 YYEEEE. The CDR3 is 12 residues long. DNA for the CDR3: TGTGCCAGCAGCTTGGAGTACACTGAAGCTTTCTTT. Its translation: CASSLEYTEAFF. The full variable domain, rest sourced from reference TRBV5-6 and TRBJ1-1, is DAGVTQSPTHLIKTRGQQVTLRCSPKSGHDTVSWYQQALGQGPQFIFQYYEEEERQRGNFPDRFSGHQFPNYSSELNVNALLLGDSALYLCASSLEYTEAFFGQGTRLTVV.

J is TRBJ2-1 and V is TRBV4-3; the match to TRBD2 covers 7 bases. The CDR3 totals 15 residues. Germline loops: CDR1 LGHNA, CDR2 YSLEER. V lost 3 bases and J lost 4; bases outside the gene matches: 6. In DNA, the CDR3 is TGCGCCAGCAGCCACCCGGGAGGCGGGTACAATGAGCAGTTCTTC. It is translated as CASSHPGGGYNEQFF.

The sample holds a few counts of this clone. The V and J genes are TRBV2 and TRBJ1-2; D ambiguous. V lost 6 bases to trimming and J lost 4 bases, with 15 bases between them. Germline V lookup: CDR1 SNHLY, CDR2 FYNNEI. This CDR3 comprises 14 residues. The CDR3 reads CASRRERTLYGYTF. CDR3 bases: TGTGCCAGCAGGAGGGAACGGACTCTCTATGGCTACACCTTC.

The chain is built from TRBV12-3 or TRBV12-4 and TRBJ1-2, with D maybe TRBD1 (5 bases). Trimming took 1 base from V and 8 from J, leaving 11 bases between them. The CDR3 contains 13 residues. CDR3 sequence: CASSLGGTRGYTF. In DNA, the CDR3 is TGTGCCAGCAGTTTAGGCGGGACGAGGGGCTACACCTTC.

V gene TRBV11-2 combines with J gene TRBJ2-7; 8 positions agree with TRBD2. The V gene end was trimmed by 2 bases and the J gene end by 4 bases; junction bases not matched to a gene: 16. Germline V CDR1 and CDR2: SGHAT, FQNNGV. There are 18 residues in the CDR3. CDR3 in amino acids: CASSLSVGGGVRGYEQYF. CDR3 coding DNA: TGTGCCAGCAGCTTATCCGTCGGGGGGGGCGTTCGAGGGTACGAGCAGTACTTC.